The next 3 T cell receptor beta chains were all read from a single sample in a study of CD8 T cells in Susac syndrome. When the RNA was reverse transcribed, random hexamers were used with an input of about 0.45 to 1 ug. From the immunoSEQ multiplex PCR reads, TCRdb called clonotypes with MiXCR, one entry per CDR3 protein. The sample shows around 170,000 distinct CDR3 sequences, just under 95% of them seen only once. Material for sequencing was CD8+ T cells from PBMCs. The receptors stem from a human donor with Susac syndrome.

This chain connects TRBV9 to TRBJ2-1; D not resolved. V was pared by 3 bases and J by 2 bases, with 6 bases between. Germline V lookup: CDR1 SGDLS, CDR2 YYNGEE. This CDR3 has 13 amino acids. The CDR3 DNA is TGTGCCAGCAGCGCGGACGCCTACAATGAGCAGTTCTTC. Amino acids: CASSADAYNEQFF.

V usage is TRBV5-6 and J usage is TRBJ1-5; TRBD1 is a possible D gene (5 bases). This CDR3 has 15 residues. Germline V gives CDR1 SGHDT, CDR2 YYEEEE. The V and J ends lost 0 bases and 6 bases respectively, with 13 bases between them. Here the CDR3 reads CASSLEGLGSQPQHF. The CDR3 bases are TGTGCCAGCAGCTTGGAGGGACTCGGGAGTCAGCCCCAGCATTTT.

The chain joins TRBV20-1 to TRBJ2-1, with a possible D match to TRBD2 (5 bases). The germline CDR1 and CDR2 sequences are DFQATT and SNEGSKA (reference sequence). Trimming stripped 2 bases from V and 4 bases from J, with 15 bases between. The CDR3 has 15 residues. The DNA for the CDR3 is TGCAGTGCTAGACCAGCGGTCCACCTTTACAATGAGCAGTTCTTC. Encoded protein: CSARPAVHLYNEQFF.